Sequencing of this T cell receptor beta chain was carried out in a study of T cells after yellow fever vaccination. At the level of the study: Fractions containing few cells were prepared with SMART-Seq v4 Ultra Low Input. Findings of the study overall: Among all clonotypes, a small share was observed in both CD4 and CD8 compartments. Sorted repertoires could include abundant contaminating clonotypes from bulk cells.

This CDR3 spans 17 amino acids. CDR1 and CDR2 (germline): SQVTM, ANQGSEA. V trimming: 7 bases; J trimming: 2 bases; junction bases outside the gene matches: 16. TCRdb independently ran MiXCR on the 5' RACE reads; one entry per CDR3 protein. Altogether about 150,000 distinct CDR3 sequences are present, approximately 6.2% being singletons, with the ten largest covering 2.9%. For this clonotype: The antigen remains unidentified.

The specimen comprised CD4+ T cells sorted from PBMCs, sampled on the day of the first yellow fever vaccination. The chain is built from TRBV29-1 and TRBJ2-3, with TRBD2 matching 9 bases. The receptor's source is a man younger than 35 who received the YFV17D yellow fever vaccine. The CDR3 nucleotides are TGCAGCGCCGAGGCGGGGGGGGCTTTCAGAAACACAGATACGCAGTATTTT. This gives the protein CSAEAGGAFRNTDTQYF.